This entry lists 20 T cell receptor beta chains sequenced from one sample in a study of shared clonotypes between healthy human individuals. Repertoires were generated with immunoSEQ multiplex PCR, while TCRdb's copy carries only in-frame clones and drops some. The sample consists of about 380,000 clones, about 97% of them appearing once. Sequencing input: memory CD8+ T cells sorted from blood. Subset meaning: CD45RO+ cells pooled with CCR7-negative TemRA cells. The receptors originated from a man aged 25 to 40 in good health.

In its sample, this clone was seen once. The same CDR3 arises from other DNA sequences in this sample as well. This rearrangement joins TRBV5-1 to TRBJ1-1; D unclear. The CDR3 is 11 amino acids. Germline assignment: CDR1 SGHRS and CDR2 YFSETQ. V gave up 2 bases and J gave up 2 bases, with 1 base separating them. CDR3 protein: CASSLNTEAFF. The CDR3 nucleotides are TGCGCCAGCAGCTTAAACACTGAAGCTTTCTTT. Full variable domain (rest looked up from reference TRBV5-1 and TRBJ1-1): KAGVTQTPRYLIKTRGQQVTLSCSPISGHRSVSWYQQTPGQGLQFLFEYFSETQRNKGNFPGRFSGRQFSNSRSEMNVSTLELGDSALYLCASSLNTEAFFGQGTRLTVV.

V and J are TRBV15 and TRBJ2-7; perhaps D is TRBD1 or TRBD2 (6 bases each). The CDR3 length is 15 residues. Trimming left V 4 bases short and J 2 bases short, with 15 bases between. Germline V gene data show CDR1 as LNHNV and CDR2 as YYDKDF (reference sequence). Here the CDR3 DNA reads TGTGCCACCAGCACCCGACTAGGGGGAACCTACGAGCAGTACTTC. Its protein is CATSTRLGGTYEQYF.

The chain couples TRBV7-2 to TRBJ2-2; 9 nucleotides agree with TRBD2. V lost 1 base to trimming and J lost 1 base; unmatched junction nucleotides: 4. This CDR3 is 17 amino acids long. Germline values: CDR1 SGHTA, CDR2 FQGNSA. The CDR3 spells CASSLGPAGGNTGELFF. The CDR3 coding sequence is TGTGCCAGCAGCTTAGGGCCAGCGGGAGGGAACACCGGGGAGCTGTTTTTT.

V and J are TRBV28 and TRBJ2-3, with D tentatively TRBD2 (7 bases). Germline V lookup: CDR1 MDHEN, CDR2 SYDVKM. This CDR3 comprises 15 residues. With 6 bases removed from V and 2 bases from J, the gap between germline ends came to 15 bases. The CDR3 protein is CASSLGGRDTDTQYF. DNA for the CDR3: TGTGCCAGCAGCTTGGGGGGGCGCGACACAGATACGCAGTATTTT.

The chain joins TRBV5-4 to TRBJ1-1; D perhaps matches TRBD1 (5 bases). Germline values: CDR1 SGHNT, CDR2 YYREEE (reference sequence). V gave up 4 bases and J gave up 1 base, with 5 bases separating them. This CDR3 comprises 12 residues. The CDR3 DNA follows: TGTGCCAGCAGCACAGGGAACACTGAAGCTTTCTTT. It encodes CASSTGNTEAFF.

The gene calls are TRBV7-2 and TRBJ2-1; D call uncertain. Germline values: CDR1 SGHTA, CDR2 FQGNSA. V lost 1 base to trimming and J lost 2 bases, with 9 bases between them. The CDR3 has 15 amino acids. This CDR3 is CASSLGGPAYNEQFF. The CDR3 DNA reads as TGTGCCAGCAGCTTAGGCGGACCAGCCTACAATGAGCAGTTCTTC.

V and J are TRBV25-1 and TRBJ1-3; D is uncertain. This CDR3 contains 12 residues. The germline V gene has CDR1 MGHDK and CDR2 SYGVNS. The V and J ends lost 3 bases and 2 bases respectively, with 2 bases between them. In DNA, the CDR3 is TGTGCCAGCAGTGACCCTGGAAACACCATATATTTT. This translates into CASSDPGNTIYF.

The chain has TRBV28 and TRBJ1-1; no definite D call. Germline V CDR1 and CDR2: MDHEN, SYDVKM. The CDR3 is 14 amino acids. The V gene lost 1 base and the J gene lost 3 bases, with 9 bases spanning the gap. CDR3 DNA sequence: TGTGCCAGCAGTTTATTGTTCCGAGACACTGAAGCTTTCTTT. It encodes CASSLLFRDTEAFF.

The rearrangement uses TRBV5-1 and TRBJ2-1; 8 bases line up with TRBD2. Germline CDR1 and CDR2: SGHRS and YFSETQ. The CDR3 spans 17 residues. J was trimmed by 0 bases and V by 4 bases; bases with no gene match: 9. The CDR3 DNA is TGCGCCAGCAGCCCGGGAAAACTAGCGGACTCCTACAATGAGCAGTTCTTC. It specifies CASSPGKLADSYNEQFF.

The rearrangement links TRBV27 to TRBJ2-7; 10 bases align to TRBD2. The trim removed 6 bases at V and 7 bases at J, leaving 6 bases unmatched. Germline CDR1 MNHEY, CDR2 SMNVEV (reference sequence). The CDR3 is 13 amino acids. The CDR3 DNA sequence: TGTGCCAGCAGACTAGCGGGAAGTAAGGAGCAGTACTTC. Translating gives CASRLAGSKEQYF.

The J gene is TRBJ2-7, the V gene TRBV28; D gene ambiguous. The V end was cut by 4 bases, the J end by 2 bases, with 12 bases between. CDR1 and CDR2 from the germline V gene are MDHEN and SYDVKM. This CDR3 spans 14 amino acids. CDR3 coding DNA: TGTGCCAGCAGTTCGAATTGGGATGCCTACGAGCAGTACTTC. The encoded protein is CASSSNWDAYEQYF.

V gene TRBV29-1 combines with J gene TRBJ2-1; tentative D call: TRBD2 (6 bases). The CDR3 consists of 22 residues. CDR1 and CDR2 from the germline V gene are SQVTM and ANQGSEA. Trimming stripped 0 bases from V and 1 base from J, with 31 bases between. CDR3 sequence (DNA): TGCAGCGTTGAAGATTGGGGGGAATTTGGGGAAGGGCACCTTCGTTCCTACAATGAGCAGTTCTTC. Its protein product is CSVEDWGEFGEGHLRSYNEQFF.

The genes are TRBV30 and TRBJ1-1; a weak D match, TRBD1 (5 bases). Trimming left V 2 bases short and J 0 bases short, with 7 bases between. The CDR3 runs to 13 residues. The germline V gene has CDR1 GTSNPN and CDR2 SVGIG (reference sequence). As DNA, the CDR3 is TGTGCCTGGAGTACCAGGGTGAACACTGAAGCTTTCTTT. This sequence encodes CAWSTRVNTEAFF.

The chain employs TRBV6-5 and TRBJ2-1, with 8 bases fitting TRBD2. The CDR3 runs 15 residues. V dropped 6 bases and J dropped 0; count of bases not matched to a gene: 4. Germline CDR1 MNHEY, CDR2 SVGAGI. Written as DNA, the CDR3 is TGTGCCAGCAGAGGCGGGAGGAGCTCCTACAATGAGCAGTTCTTC. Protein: CASRGGRSSYNEQFF.

CDR3 bases: TGTGCCAGCAGCTGGGCACACCCAGATACGCAGTATTTT. Protein product: CASSWAHPDTQYF. V and J are TRBV7-3 and TRBJ2-3; D is undetermined. The germline V gene has CDR1 SGHTA and CDR2 FQGTGA. The V end lost 4 bases, the J end lost 4 bases, and 9 bases lay between the germline ends. CDR3 length equals 13 residues.

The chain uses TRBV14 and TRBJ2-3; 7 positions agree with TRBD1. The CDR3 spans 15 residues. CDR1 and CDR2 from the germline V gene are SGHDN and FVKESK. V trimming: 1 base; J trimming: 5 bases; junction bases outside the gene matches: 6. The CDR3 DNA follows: TGTGCCAGCAGCCAAGTAAGGGGGCGCAGAGATACGCAGTATTTT. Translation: CASSQVRGRRDTQYF. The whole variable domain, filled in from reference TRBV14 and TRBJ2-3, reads EAGVTQFPSHSVIEKGQTVTLRCDPISGHDNLYWYRRVMGKEIKFLLHFVKESKQDESGMPNNRFLAERTGGTYSTLKVQPAELEDSGVYFCASSQVRGRRDTQYFGPGTRLTVL.

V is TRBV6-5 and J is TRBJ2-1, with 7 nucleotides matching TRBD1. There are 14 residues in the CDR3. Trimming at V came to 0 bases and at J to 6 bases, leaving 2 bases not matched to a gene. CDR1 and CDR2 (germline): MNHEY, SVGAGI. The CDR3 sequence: CASSYSRQGNEQFF. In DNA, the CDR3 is TGTGCCAGCAGTTACTCAAGACAGGGCAATGAGCAGTTCTTC.

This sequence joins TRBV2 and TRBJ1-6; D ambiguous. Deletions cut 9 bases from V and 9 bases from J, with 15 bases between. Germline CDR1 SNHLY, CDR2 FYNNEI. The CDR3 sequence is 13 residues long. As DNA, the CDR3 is TGTGCCAGTTTACCAGATCGGAGTTCACCCCTCCACTTT. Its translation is CASLPDRSSPLHF.

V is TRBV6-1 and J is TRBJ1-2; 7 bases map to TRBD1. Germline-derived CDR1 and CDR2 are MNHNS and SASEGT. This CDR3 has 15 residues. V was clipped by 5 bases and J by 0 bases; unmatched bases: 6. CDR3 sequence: CASSRKGAANYGYTF. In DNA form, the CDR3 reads TGTGCCAGCAGTAGAAAGGGGGCAGCTAACTATGGCTACACCTTC.

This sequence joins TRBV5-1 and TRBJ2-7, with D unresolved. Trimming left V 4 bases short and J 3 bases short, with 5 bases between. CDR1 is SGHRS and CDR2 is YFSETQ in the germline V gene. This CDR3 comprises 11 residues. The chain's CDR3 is CASSPNYEQYF. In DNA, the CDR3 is TGCGCCAGCAGCCCAAACTACGAGCAGTACTTC.